This TCR beta chain was found in a study of T cell responses to AZD1222 COVID-19 vaccine. Overall study results and limits: Per reports, nearly half of all spike-specific TCRs target regions that are unmutated in variants. Repertoires were obtained only post-peak T cell response. Baseline seropositivity characterized only a handful of AZD1222 recipients.

The table came from immunoSEQ multiplex PCR; TCRdb's copy has only in-frame clones and leaves some out. The sample holds 100,000 to 150,000 clones, 91% seen once. This CDR3 has 20 amino acids. Second-dose groups at about 4 or about 12 weeks were pooled. Regarding this clone: What it binds is unknown.

The rearrangement uses TRBV21-1 and TRBJ2-3; TRBD1, as called in the table, went unchecked against the DNA. TRBV21-1 is assigned pseudogene status. The sample here was peripheral blood, taken 28 days after the second AZD1222 dose. This sequence originates from an adult who received the AZD1222 COVID-19 vaccine. CDR3 in DNA: TGTGCCAGCAGCCCTCAGACCGGGACAGAACTTACCGGCCGCACAGATACGCAGTATTTT. This codes for CASSPQTGTELTGRTDTQYF.